This TCR beta chain appears in the sequencing data of a study of blood T cell repertoires in COVID-19. Study-level background: In each case, the material was cDNA or gDNA derived from T cells, B-cell-depleted T cells, or PBMCs.

The V gene's germline CDR1 is ENHRY and CDR2 SYGVKD. This CDR3 region has 14 residues. Between the trimmed V and J ends, which lost 4 bases and 0 bases, there was a span of 10 bases. The data were produced by immunoSEQ multiplex PCR, yet TCRdb's version contains in-frame clones alone and is incomplete. The table shows around 260,000 clones, with about 89% occurring only once. The rearrangement joins TRBV10-3 to TRBJ2-7; maybe TRBD2 (6 bases). This clonotype was sampled from a man aged 35 to 55 who had recovered from COVID-19. Sequencing input: peripheral blood. As DNA, the CDR3 is TGTGCCATCAGTGTGGGTAGCGGCTCCTACGAGCAGTACTTC. Amino acids: CAISVGSGSYEQYF.